Shown below are 32 T cell receptor beta chains from a single sample sequenced in a study of a mutant IDH1 vaccine in newly diagnosed glioma listed by TCRdb under 2021. What these receptors recognize is not known. Library preparation was by the immunoSEQ multiplex PCR assay. TCRdb provides this immuneACCESS table in a form limited to in-frame rearrangements. Some clones are lacking; in checked studies, under half of them reflect an unresolved V gene, and why the rest are absent is not known. This sample holds about 26,000 clones; around four fifths were observed only once. The ten largest clones represent 7.2% of the sample. This specimen's time point label, interpreted: week 5, during vaccination. Each vaccine dose was 300 ug of a 20-mer mutant IDH1 peptide in Montanide, given subcutaneously with topical imiquimod. The sample consisted of PBMCs, taken from a glioma patient whose treatment included an IDH1 peptide vaccine. These TCRs come from a middle-aged man with glioma. Some clones in this sample may be carry-over from other donors' samples.

In this sample, this clone turned up once. J is TRBJ1-1 and V is TRBV5-5; D not certain. There are 12 residues in the CDR3. V lost 2 bases and J 1 base, leaving 3 bases between the germline ends. Germline CDR1 reads SGHKS; CDR2 reads YYEKEE (reference sequence). CDR3 region: CASSLRNTEAFF. The CDR3, as DNA: TGTGCCAGCAGCTTAAGGAACACTGAAGCTTTCTTT.

In the case of this clone: In the same sample, other DNA sequences code for this CDR3. The V call is TRBV19, the J call TRBJ2-7, with a possible D match to TRBD2 (6 bases). Germline assignment: CDR1 LNHDA and CDR2 SQIVND (reference sequence). CDR3 length: 13 amino acids. The V gene lost 4 bases and the J gene lost 1 base, with 8 bases spanning the gap. CDR3 protein: CASSSGISYEQYF. The CDR3 DNA sequence: TGTGCCAGTAGTAGCGGGATTTCCTACGAGCAGTACTTC.

This clone came up a few times. The chain carries TRBV9 and TRBJ1-1; D gene uncertain. The V and J ends lost 4 bases and 6 bases respectively, with 19 bases between them. This CDR3 spans 15 amino acids. CDR1 and CDR2 from the germline V gene are SGDLS and YYNGEE. The CDR3 loop reads CASSQDGRSVAEAFF. CDR3 bases: TGTGCCAGCAGCCAAGACGGACGTTCGGTAGCTGAAGCTTTCTTT.

The rearrangement links TRBV5-1 to TRBJ1-1; perhaps TRBD1 as D (6 bases). V was cut by 2 bases and J by 3 bases, with 11 bases left in between. Germline values: CDR1 SGHRS, CDR2 YFSETQ. The CDR3 contains 14 residues. In DNA form, the CDR3 reads TGCGCCAGCAGCTTCGGGGGCTGGGACACTGAAGCTTTCTTT. Its translation: CASSFGGWDTEAFF. The variable domain in full, with the rest retrieved from reference TRBV5-1 and TRBJ1-1, is KAGVTQTPRYLIKTRGQQVTLSCSPISGHRSVSWYQQTPGQGLQFLFEYFSETQRNKGNFPGRFSGRQFSNSRSEMNVSTLELGDSALYLCASSFGGWDTEAFFGQGTRLTVV.

J is TRBJ1-5 and V is TRBV28; D unclear. With 3 bases removed from V and 2 bases from J, the gap between germline ends came to 5 bases. This CDR3 is 13 amino acids long. Germline CDR1 is MDHEN and CDR2 is SYDVKM. The CDR3 protein is CASSFTGNQPQHF. As DNA, the CDR3 is TGTGCCAGCAGTTTCACGGGCAATCAGCCCCAGCATTTT.

The chain is built from TRBV6-1 and TRBJ2-2; 12 bases are a match to TRBD2. Germline trimming cut 9 bases from V and 7 bases from J; bases unmatched to any gene: 6. Germline lookup yields CDR1 MNHNS and CDR2 SASEGT. The CDR3 loop spans 14 amino acids. As DNA, the CDR3 is TGTGCCAGTATGACTAGCGGGGGAATCGGGGAGCTGTTTTTT. It translates to CASMTSGGIGELFF.

In nucleotides, the CDR3 is TGCGCCAGCAGTCGGGCACTAGCGGGGGCCAAAAACATTCAGTACTTC. Its protein product is CASSRALAGAKNIQYF. The chain has TRBV5-1 and TRBJ2-4; 10 bases map to TRBD2. Germline trimming cut 5 bases from V and 1 base from J; bases unmatched to any gene: 6. Germline V gene data show CDR1 as SGHRS and CDR2 as YFSETQ. The CDR3 covers 16 residues.

V gene TRBV12-5 combines with J gene TRBJ1-6; D may be TRBD1 (5 bases). The germline gives CDR1 LGHNT, CDR2 FRNRAP. This CDR3 has 15 amino acids. Trimming removed 5 bases from V and 10 bases from J, with 18 bases in between. The CDR3: CASGVEQAPVSPLHF. DNA of the CDR3: TGTGCTAGTGGTGTAGAACAGGCGCCTGTATCACCCCTCCACTTT. Combining the CDR3 with reference TRBV12-5 and TRBJ1-6 gives the whole variable domain DARVTQTPRHKVTEMGQEVTMRCQPILGHNTVFWYRQTMMQGLELLAYFRNRAPLDDSGMPKDRFSAEMPDATLATLKIQPSEPRDSAVYFCASGVEQAPVSPLHFGNGTRLTVT.

The chain couples TRBV10-3 to TRBJ1-2; D may be TRBD1 (5 bases). The CDR3 loop spans 12 amino acids. Germline-derived CDR1 and CDR2 are ENHRY and SYGVKD. V was cut by 6 bases and J by 3 bases, with 8 bases left in between. The CDR3 sequence is CAIRDIYYGYTF. CDR3 DNA sequence: TGTGCCATCAGGGACATATACTATGGCTACACCTTC.

The chain's CDR3 is CASRGAGNGELFF. CDR3 nucleotides: TGTGCCAGCAGGGGAGCAGGGAACGGGGAGCTGTTTTTT. The chain carries TRBV6-1 and TRBJ2-2; D is tentatively TRBD1 or TRBD2 (5 bases each). Germline CDR1 reads MNHNS; CDR2 reads SASEGT. V was cut by 6 bases and J by 7 bases, with 12 bases left in between. This CDR3 is built from 13 residues.

This sequence joins TRBV6-5 and TRBJ1-2; 8 bases fit TRBD1. This CDR3 region has 14 residues. The J segment lost 7 bases and the V segment lost 6 bases, leaving 10 bases of the junction unmatched. Germline values: CDR1 MNHEY, CDR2 SVGAGI. CDR3 sequence (DNA): TGTGCCAGCAGACCTCAGGGGGCGGGGGGTGGCTACACCTTC. This translates into CASRPQGAGGGYTF.

V and J are TRBV9 and TRBJ2-7, with 13 positions matching TRBD2. CDR1 SGDLS and CDR2 YYNGEE come from the germline V gene. After removal of 2 bases from V and 3 bases from J, the junction contained 5 bases not matched to a gene. The CDR3 length is 16 residues. The CDR3 loop is CASSVGLAGVGYEQYF. CDR3 coding DNA: TGTGCCAGCAGCGTCGGACTAGCGGGAGTTGGCTACGAGCAGTACTTC.

The rearrangement uses TRBV5-1 and TRBJ2-4, with a weak D call TRBD2 (5 bases). Germline CDR1 is SGHRS and CDR2 is YFSETQ. The CDR3 extends over 15 amino acids. V was shortened by 4 bases and J by 1 base, with 12 bases between the two germline ends. The chain's CDR3 is CASSPQPGAKNIQYF. DNA for the CDR3: TGCGCCAGCAGCCCACAACCGGGGGCCAAAAACATTCAGTACTTC.

The chain has TRBV10-3 and TRBJ1-1; TRBD1 might be the D (6 bases). Germline V gives CDR1 ENHRY, CDR2 SYGVKD. This CDR3 contains 15 residues. V lost 0 bases to trimming and J lost 0 bases, with 8 bases between them. CDR3 nucleotide sequence: TGTGCCATCAGTGAGTCGGGGGCCATGAACACTGAAGCTTTCTTT. Translating it yields CAISESGAMNTEAFF.

This sequence joins TRBV7-2 and TRBJ1-1; D gene unclear. The V gene's germline CDR1 is SGHTA and CDR2 FQGNSA. This CDR3 contains 13 residues. V shed 1 base and J shed 8 bases, with 11 bases lying between them. The CDR3 reads CASSLGGRREAFF. The CDR3 DNA is TGTGCCAGCAGCTTAGGCGGGCGTCGCGAAGCTTTCTTT.

DNA for the CDR3: TGTGCCAGCAGCTTGGGGGGGATGGGTCAGCCCCAGCATTTT. This encodes CASSLGGMGQPQHF. V and J are TRBV7-2 and TRBJ1-5, with D possibly TRBD1 on 5 matching bases. V was trimmed by 3 bases and J by 6 bases, leaving 12 bases between them. CDR1 and CDR2 (germline): SGHTA, FQGNSA. This CDR3 comprises 14 residues. Using reference TRBV7-2 and TRBJ1-5 for the parts outside the CDR3, the full variable domain is GAGVSQSPSNKVTEKGKDVELRCDPISGHTALYWYRQSLGQGLEFLIYFQGNSAPDKSGLPSDRFSAERTGGSVSTLTIQRTQQEDSAVYLCASSLGGMGQPQHFGDGTRLSIL.

The chain carries TRBV2 and TRBJ1-3; TRBD1 aligns across 7 bases. Germline lookup yields CDR1 SNHLY and CDR2 FYNNEI. Losses at the gene ends were 8 bases for V and 0 bases for J; bases not matched to a gene: 7. The CDR3 covers 15 residues. The chain's CDR3 is CASSRDRSSGNTIYF. For the CDR3, the DNA is TGTGCCAGCTCTCGGGACAGAAGCTCTGGAAACACCATATATTTT.

Here the CDR3 reads CAWTTERTDTQYF. Written as DNA, the CDR3 is TGTGCCTGGACCACCGAGCGGACAGATACGCAGTATTTT. The chain has TRBV30 and TRBJ2-3; TRBD2 might be the D (5 bases). The germline V gene encodes CDR1 GTSNPN and CDR2 SVGIG (reference sequence). The CDR3 is 13 amino acids. Trimming took off 4 bases at V and 3 bases at J, with 11 bases between the two ends.

This chain joins TRBV7-9 and TRBJ1-2, with 7 nucleotides matching TRBD1. V trimming: 1 base; J trimming: 2 bases; junction bases outside the gene matches: 4. Germline CDR1 and CDR2: SEHNR and FQNEAQ (reference sequence). The CDR3 length is 15 residues. CDR3 region: CASSLGGTANYGYTF. The CDR3 nucleotides read TGTGCCAGCAGCTTAGGGGGGACAGCAAACTATGGCTACACCTTC. Supplemented by reference TRBV7-9 and TRBJ1-2, the full variable domain reads DTGVSQNPRHKITKRGQNVTFRCDPISEHNRLYWYRQTLGQGPEFLTYFQNEAQLEKSRLLSDRFSAERPKGSFSTLEIQRTEQGDSAMYLCASSLGGTANYGYTFGSGTRLTVV.

In DNA, the CDR3 is TGTGCCAGCAGCCAAGATCCCGGAACTAACTATGGCTACACCTTC. Residues: CASSQDPGTNYGYTF. The chain combines TRBV4-2 with TRBJ1-2; D remains unclear. The CDR3 loop spans 15 amino acids. V was clipped by 0 bases and J by 0 bases, with 8 bases between them. Germline assignment: CDR1 LGHNA and CDR2 YNFKEQ.

The V gene is TRBV5-4, the J gene TRBJ2-7; D is undetermined. Per germline, CDR1 SGHNT and CDR2 YYREEE (reference sequence). Deletions cut 0 bases from V and 4 bases from J, with 5 bases between. CDR3 length equals 12 residues. CDR3 sequence reads: CASSLDRYEQYF. The CDR3 bases are TGTGCCAGCAGCTTGGACCGATACGAGCAGTACTTC. Full variable domain (rest looked up from reference TRBV5-4 and TRBJ2-7): ETGVTQSPTHLIKTRGQQVTLRCSSQSGHNTVSWYQQALGQGPQFIFQYYREEENGRGNFPPRFSGLQFPNYSSELNVNALELDDSALYLCASSLDRYEQYFGPGTRLTVT.

In this sample, this clone turned up a few times. This chain links TRBV5-4 with TRBJ2-2; D possibly corresponds to TRBD2 (5 bases). CDR3 size: 13 residues. Per the germline V gene, CDR1 is SGHNT and CDR2 is YYREEE (reference sequence). V dropped 1 base and J dropped 5 bases, with 6 bases sitting between them. CDR3 amino acids: CASSLPGTGELFF. CDR3 bases: TGTGCCAGCAGCTTGCCGGGGACCGGGGAGCTGTTTTTT.

The chain's CDR3 is CASSLKTGLLGYGYTF. The CDR3 DNA reads as TGTGCCAGCAGCTTAAAGACAGGCCTTTTGGGTTATGGCTACACCTTC. The chain carries TRBV7-9 and TRBJ1-2; D perhaps matches TRBD1 (6 bases). Germline lookup yields CDR1 SEHNR and CDR2 FQNEAQ (reference sequence). V lost 2 bases, J lost 5 bases, and 18 bases lay in between. This CDR3 spans 16 amino acids.

The chain has TRBV6-1 and TRBJ2-5; either TRBD1 or TRBD2 may fit D (5 bases each). V gave up 3 bases and J gave up 0 bases, with 14 bases separating them. CDR3 length: 16 residues. The germline V gene encodes CDR1 MNHNS and CDR2 SASEGT. The CDR3 spells CASSDGTAPYQETQYF. DNA of the CDR3: TGTGCCAGCAGTGACGGGACCGCGCCGTACCAAGAGACCCAGTACTTC.

This clone was counted only a few times. V usage is TRBV28 and J usage is TRBJ1-3; possibly TRBD1 for D (6 bases). Trimming stripped 5 bases from V and 3 bases from J, with 14 bases between. This CDR3 comprises 15 residues. Germline loops: CDR1 MDHEN, CDR2 SYDVKM. CDR3 nucleotide sequence: TGTGCCAGCAGTCGAACAGGGTTCTATGGAAACACCATATATTTT. Its protein product is CASSRTGFYGNTIYF.

The chain employs TRBV12-2 and TRBJ1-1. TRBV12-2 is a known pseudogene. This CDR3 region has 16 residues. The CDR3 loop is CASRLLRGRGNTEAFF. The DNA of the CDR3 is TGTGCAAGTCGCCTCCTACGAGGGCGCGGGAACACTGAAGCTTTCTTT.

The rearrangement uses TRBV30 and TRBJ2-3, with a possible D match to TRBD2 (5 bases). Germline V CDR1 and CDR2: GTSNPN, SVGIG (reference sequence). This CDR3 comprises 13 residues. Trimming removed 1 base from V and 2 bases from J, with 7 bases in between. The CDR3 is CAWSAGNTDTQYF. CDR3 sequence (DNA): TGTGCCTGGAGTGCGGGGAACACAGATACGCAGTATTTT.

This clone was observed a single time. The chain employs TRBV5-1 and TRBJ2-3; the D gene is possibly TRBD1 (6 bases). The germline V gene has CDR1 SGHRS and CDR2 YFSETQ. The CDR3 loop spans 14 amino acids. Trimming took 2 bases from V and 2 from J, leaving 9 bases between them. CDR3 sequence (DNA): TGCGCCAGCAGCTTTGGACAGATCACAGATACGCAGTATTTT. It is translated as CASSFGQITDTQYF.

The CDR3 region is CASSRIPGPQETQYF. CDR3 DNA: TGCGCCAGCAGCCGGATCCCGGGACCTCAAGAGACCCAGTACTTC. The chain joins TRBV4-1 to TRBJ2-5; D is perhaps TRBD1 or TRBD2 (5 bases each). V shed 4 bases and J shed 2 bases, with 14 bases lying between them. Germline V gives CDR1 MGHRA, CDR2 YSYEKL. This CDR3 has 15 residues.

V is TRBV27 and J is TRBJ1-4, with a possible D match to TRBD1 (5 bases). The CDR3 has 15 residues. Trimming took off 6 bases at V and 6 bases at J, with 17 bases between the two ends. Looked up from germline, CDR1 is MNHEY and CDR2 is SMNVEV (reference sequence). The CDR3, as DNA: TGTGCCAGCAGCCAAGGCCGGATGGGGCATGAAAAACTGTTTTTT. Its translation: CASSQGRMGHEKLFF.

CDR3 DNA sequence: TGTGCCGCCCGTCCGGTCAATCAGCCCCAGCATTTT. It translates to CAARPVNQPQHF. The genes are TRBV28 and TRBJ1-5; D not resolved. Germline lookup yields CDR1 MDHEN and CDR2 SYDVKM. The CDR3 extends over 12 amino acids. Trimming removed 11 bases at V and 3 bases at J, with 11 bases between.

This clone was counted a few times. V usage is TRBV6-5 and J usage is TRBJ1-5, with 8 bases lining up with TRBD1. Germline trimming cut 6 bases from V and 3 bases from J; bases unmatched to any gene: 4. Germline assignment: CDR1 MNHEY and CDR2 SVGAGI. The CDR3 runs 14 residues. CDR3 DNA: TGTGCCAGCAGACCGACAGGGGCCAATCAGCCCCAGCATTTT. Translated, it gives CASRPTGANQPQHF.